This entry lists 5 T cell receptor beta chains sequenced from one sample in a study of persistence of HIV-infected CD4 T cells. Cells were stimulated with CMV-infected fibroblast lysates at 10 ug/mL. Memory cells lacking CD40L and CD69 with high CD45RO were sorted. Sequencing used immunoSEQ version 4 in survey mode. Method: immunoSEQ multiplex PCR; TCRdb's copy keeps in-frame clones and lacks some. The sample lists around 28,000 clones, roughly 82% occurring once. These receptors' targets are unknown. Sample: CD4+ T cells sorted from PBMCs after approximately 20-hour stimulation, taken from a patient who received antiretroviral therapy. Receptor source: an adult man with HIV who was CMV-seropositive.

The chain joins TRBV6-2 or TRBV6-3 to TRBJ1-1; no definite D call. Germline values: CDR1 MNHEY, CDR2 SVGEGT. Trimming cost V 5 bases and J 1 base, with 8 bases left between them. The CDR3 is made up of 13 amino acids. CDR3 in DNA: TGTGCCAGCAGTCAAACAACGAACACTGAAGCTTTCTTT. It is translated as CASSQTTNTEAFF.

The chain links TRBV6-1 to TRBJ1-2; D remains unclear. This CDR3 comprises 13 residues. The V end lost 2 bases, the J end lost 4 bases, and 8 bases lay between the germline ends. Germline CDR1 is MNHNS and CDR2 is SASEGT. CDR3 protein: CASSERYLYGYTF. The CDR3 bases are TGTGCCAGCAGTGAAAGGTACCTCTATGGCTACACCTTC.

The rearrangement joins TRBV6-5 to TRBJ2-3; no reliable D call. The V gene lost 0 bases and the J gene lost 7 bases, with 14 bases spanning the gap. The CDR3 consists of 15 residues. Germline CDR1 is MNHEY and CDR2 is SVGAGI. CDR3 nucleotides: TGTGCCAGCAGTTACTCACCTAATTTGGGAAATACGCAGTATTTT. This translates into CASSYSPNLGNTQYF.

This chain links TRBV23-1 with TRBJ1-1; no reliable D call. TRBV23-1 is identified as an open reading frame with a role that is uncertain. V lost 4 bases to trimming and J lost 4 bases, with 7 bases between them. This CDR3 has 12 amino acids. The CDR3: CASSPLCTEAFF. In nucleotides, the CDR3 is TGCGCCAGCAGTCCATTGTGCACTGAAGCTTTCTTT.

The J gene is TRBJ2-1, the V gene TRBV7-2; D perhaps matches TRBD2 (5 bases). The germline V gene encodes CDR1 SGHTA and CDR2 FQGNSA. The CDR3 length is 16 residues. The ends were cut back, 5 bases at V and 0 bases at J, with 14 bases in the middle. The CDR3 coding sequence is TGTGCCAGCAGCGGCAGAGGTGGGAGCTCCTACAATGAGCAGTTCTTC. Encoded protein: CASSGRGGSSYNEQFF.